These 30 T cell receptor beta chains originate from one sample sequenced in a study of identifying expanded T cells in peripheral blood. Assay: immunoSEQ multiplex PCR; the TCRdb copy retains only in-frame clones and omits some. In the table there are some 93,000 clones, about nine tenths of which are singletons. The sequenced material came from blood. These receptor sequences come from a person between 18 and 75 years old in good health.

The chain is built from TRBV6-5 and TRBJ2-5; 8 bases line up with TRBD1. Germline CDR1 reads MNHEY; CDR2 reads SVGAGI. The CDR3 runs 16 residues. The trim removed 2 bases at V and 4 bases at J, leaving 9 bases unmatched. The CDR3 is CASSYDRQGSRETQYF. Written as DNA, the CDR3 is TGTGCCAGCAGTTACGACCGACAGGGGAGCCGAGAGACCCAGTACTTC.

The rearrangement links TRBV11-2 to TRBJ1-4, with 7 bases matching TRBD1. The germline gives CDR1 SGHAT, CDR2 FQNNGV. V gave up 11 bases and J gave up 7 bases; unmatched junction bases: 16. The CDR3 has 15 residues. DNA of the CDR3: TGTGCCGCGGGGACAGAAGAAGGGGCGCGTGAAAAACTGTTTTTT. Its translation: CAAGTEEGAREKLFF.

J is TRBJ2-5 and V is TRBV6-1, with D uncertain. The V and J ends lost 2 bases and 1 base respectively, with 14 bases between them. The CDR3 is 16 amino acids. Germline V gene lookup returns CDR1 MNHNS and CDR2 SASEGT. The CDR3 sequence is CASSESPGRPQETQYF. The CDR3 bases are TGTGCCAGCAGTGAAAGTCCAGGACGGCCCCAAGAGACCCAGTACTTC.

This rearrangement joins TRBV25-1 to TRBJ1-2, with D possibly matching TRBD1 (6 bases). V gave up 7 bases and J gave up 7 bases, with 16 bases separating them. The CDR3 spans 13 residues. Germline V gene data show CDR1 as MGHDK and CDR2 as SYGVNS. CDR3 DNA: TGTGCCAGCACCCCAGGGGCGAGCGGTGGCTACACCTTC. Translation: CASTPGASGGYTF.

The CDR3 spells CSVDNFEAFF. The DNA of the CDR3 is TGCAGCGTCGACAACTTTGAAGCTTTCTTT. The chain links TRBV29-1 to TRBJ1-1; D is ambiguous. The V and J ends lost 6 bases and 7 bases respectively, with 9 bases between them. CDR3 length: 10 amino acids. The germline gives CDR1 SQVTM, CDR2 ANQGSEA.

J is TRBJ1-5 and V is TRBV2; unclear D gene. CDR1 SNHLY and CDR2 FYNNEI come from the germline V gene. The CDR3 sequence is 13 residues long. Trimming removed 3 bases at V and 4 bases at J, with 7 bases between. CDR3 DNA: TGTGCCAGCAGTGAGGAAGGGAATCAGCCCCAGCATTTT. It encodes CASSEEGNQPQHF.

The rearrangement joins TRBV18 to TRBJ2-7; 7 nucleotides align to TRBD1. The CDR3 loop spans 14 amino acids. J was trimmed by 1 base and V by 3 bases; bases with no gene match: 3. Germline CDR1 and CDR2: KGHSH and LQKENI. CDR3 sequence reads: CASSPVQGSYEQYF. Written as DNA, the CDR3 is TGTGCCAGCTCACCGGTACAGGGGTCCTACGAGCAGTACTTC.

The rearrangement links TRBV19 to TRBJ2-1; D not certain. The germline CDR1 and CDR2 sequences are LNHDA and SQIVND (reference sequence). Between the trimmed V and J ends, which lost 3 bases and 4 bases, there was a span of 7 bases. CDR3 length equals 13 residues. The CDR3 is CASSINLYNEQFF. In nucleotides, the CDR3 is TGTGCCAGTAGTATTAATCTGTACAATGAGCAGTTCTTC.

With respect to this clone: The sample carries other DNA sequences with the same CDR3. The rearrangement joins TRBV10-3 to TRBJ1-5; the D is unclear. The CDR3 length is 12 residues. The V and J ends lost 0 bases and 5 bases respectively, with 2 bases between them. The germline gives CDR1 ENHRY, CDR2 SYGVKD. Here the CDR3 DNA reads TGTGCCATCAGTGAGTCCGATCAGCCCCAGCATTTT. As protein: CAISESDQPQHF.

This chain links TRBV9 with TRBJ2-7; tentative D call: TRBD1 (6 bases). The CDR3 has 14 residues. Trimming took off 0 bases at V and 2 bases at J, with 9 bases between the two ends. The V gene's germline CDR1 is SGDLS and CDR2 YYNGEE. CDR3 sequence: CASSVEGVPYEQYF. The DNA for the CDR3 is TGTGCCAGCAGCGTAGAGGGGGTGCCCTACGAGCAGTACTTC.

The chain carries TRBV28 and TRBJ2-5; a possible D gene is TRBD2 (6 bases). Trimming pared 7 bases from V and 1 base from J, leaving 16 bases between. This CDR3 spans 15 amino acids. Germline-derived CDR1 and CDR2 are MDHEN and SYDVKM. CDR3 amino acids: CASISAGKFQETQYF. The CDR3 bases are TGTGCCAGCATTTCGGCGGGAAAATTCCAAGAGACCCAGTACTTC. Complete variable domain (other parts from reference TRBV28 and TRBJ2-5): DVKVTQSSRYLVKRTGEKVFLECVQDMDHENMFWYRQDPGLGLRLIYFSYDVKMKEKGDIPEGYSVSREKKERFSLILESASTNQTSMYLCASISAGKFQETQYFGPGTRLLVL.

The V and J genes are TRBV15 and TRBJ2-3; D is uncertain. From germline, CDR1 is LNHNV and CDR2 YYDKDF (reference sequence). Trimming took 1 base from V and 0 from J, leaving 5 bases between them. The CDR3 totals 14 residues. The CDR3 DNA reads as TGTGCCACCAGCAGAGTTTCCAGCACAGATACGCAGTATTTT. It translates to CATSRVSSTDTQYF.

This chain uses TRBV6-6 with TRBJ1-5; TRBD1 matches 10 bases. CDR3 length equals 13 residues. V shed 8 bases, J shed 4 bases, and the junction held 2 bases outside the gene matches. The germline CDR1 and CDR2 sequences are MNHNY and SVGAGI (reference sequence). The CDR3 is CASGDRGNQPQHF. CDR3 nucleotides: TGTGCCAGCGGGGACAGGGGAAATCAGCCCCAGCATTTT.

The chain links TRBV6-5 to TRBJ1-2; TRBD1 agrees at 8 bases. Unmatched junction bases numbered 3, after V lost 0 bases and J lost 6 bases. This CDR3 has 14 residues. Germline lookup yields CDR1 MNHEY and CDR2 SVGAGI. This chain's CDR3 is CASSYSSRGHGYTF. Here the CDR3 DNA reads TGTGCCAGCAGTTACTCTTCCAGGGGGCATGGCTACACCTTC.

The chain has TRBV6-6 and TRBJ1-6; D might be TRBD1 (6 bases). This CDR3 contains 14 residues. Germline CDR1 and CDR2: MNHNY and SVGAGI (reference sequence). V lost 0 bases, J lost 6 bases, and 6 bases lay in between. The CDR3 is CASSYSGGNSPLHF. Here the CDR3 DNA reads TGTGCCAGCAGTTACTCAGGGGGTAATTCACCCCTCCACTTT.

This sequence joins TRBV7-8 and TRBJ2-1, with D hard to call. Germline V CDR1 and CDR2: SGHVS, FQNEAQ. V lost 1 base, J lost 8 bases, and 12 bases lay in between. CDR3 length equals 14 residues. CDR3 bases: TGTGCCAGCAGCTTAGTCTCCCAGGACGATGAGCAGTTCTTC. Translated: CASSLVSQDDEQFF.

The rearrangement links TRBV7-2 to TRBJ1-3, with D unclear. Germline CDR1 is SGHTA and CDR2 is FQGNSA. The length of the CDR3 is 13 residues. V was shortened by 2 bases and J by 4 bases, with 6 bases between the two germline ends. The DNA for the CDR3 is TGTGCCAGCAGCTTACAACAGGGAAACACCATATATTTT. This gives the protein CASSLQQGNTIYF. The full variable domain, in which reference TRBV7-2 and TRBJ1-3 provide the parts outside the CDR3, is GAGVSQSPSNKVTEKGKDVELRCDPISGHTALYWYRQSLGQGLEFLIYFQGNSAPDKSGLPSDRFSAERTGGSVSTLTIQRTQQEDSAVYLCASSLQQGNTIYFGEGSWLTVV.

The CDR3 reads CASSDTSGGNTGELFF. CDR3 bases: TGCGCCAGCAGTGACACTAGCGGGGGAAACACCGGGGAGCTGTTTTTT. The chain combines TRBV10-1 with TRBJ2-2, with 11 bases aligning to TRBD2. The CDR3 is 16 residues long. J lost 2 bases, V lost 3 bases, and 2 bases had no gene match. Germline V gene data show CDR1 as WNHNN and CDR2 as SYGVQD (reference sequence).

In DNA form, the CDR3 reads TGTGCCAGCAGCCCCCAAATTACAGGGTTGGGGGAGCTGTTTTTT. Protein sequence: CASSPQITGLGELFF. The chain employs TRBV9 and TRBJ2-2; tentative D call: TRBD1 (6 bases). This CDR3 is built from 15 residues. Trimming stripped 4 bases from V and 8 bases from J, with 18 bases between. Germline V lookup: CDR1 SGDLS, CDR2 YYNGEE.

This clone was observed a single time. One junction end does not reproduce the germline sequence, and a read error may be involved. V and J are TRBV4-1 and TRBJ2-6; 8 bases map to TRBD2. Germline CDR1 is MGHRA and CDR2 is YSYEKL. This CDR3 is 15 amino acids long. CDR3 in amino acids: CASSGRASGANVLTF. The CDR3 DNA reads TGTGCCAGCAGCGGGAGAGCATCTGGGGCCAACGTCCTGACTTTC.

J is TRBJ1-4 and V is TRBV11-2, with 7 nucleotides matching TRBD1. The trim removed 5 bases at V and 7 bases at J, leaving 10 bases unmatched. Germline V lookup: CDR1 SGHAT, CDR2 FQNNGV. The CDR3 has 15 amino acids. The CDR3 bases are TGTGCCAGCAGCCACGATCAGGGGGAAGGTGAAAAACTGTTTTTT. It encodes CASSHDQGEGEKLFF.

Points on this clone: The sample has other DNA sequences that encode this CDR3 too. J is TRBJ2-1 and V is TRBV5-1, with D perhaps matching TRBD2 (6 bases). CDR3 length equals 14 residues. Trimming stripped 5 bases from V and 8 bases from J, with 17 bases between. Per germline, CDR1 SGHRS and CDR2 YFSETQ. The CDR3 here is CASSLGAGEDEQFF. The DNA for the CDR3 is TGCGCCAGCAGTCTAGGGGCTGGGGAGGATGAGCAGTTCTTC.

The chain combines TRBV4-1 with TRBJ2-3; D not resolved. Trimming stripped 1 base from V and 2 bases from J, with 13 bases between. Per germline, CDR1 MGHRA and CDR2 YSYEKL. The CDR3 consists of 16 residues. CDR3 DNA sequence: TGCGCCAGCAGCCAAGGGCTCCCGGGTTACACAGATACGCAGTATTTT. Amino acids: CASSQGLPGYTDTQYF.

The chain recombines TRBV7-9 with TRBJ1-2; D ambiguous. The germline CDR1 and CDR2 sequences are SEHNR and FQNEAQ (reference sequence). This CDR3 is 14 amino acids long. V lost 1 base and J 8 bases, leaving 14 bases between the germline ends. CDR3 amino acids: CASSLELPWRGYTF. CDR3 sequence (DNA): TGTGCCAGCAGCTTAGAGCTGCCCTGGCGAGGCTACACCTTC.

This sequence joins TRBV11-2 and TRBJ1-2; D possibly corresponds to TRBD1 (5 bases). This CDR3 is built from 15 residues. Trimming cost V 5 bases and J 3 bases, with 16 bases left between them. The germline V gene has CDR1 SGHAT and CDR2 FQNNGV. The chain's CDR3 is CASSPRPGQDYGYTF. In DNA form, the CDR3 reads TGTGCCAGCAGCCCGCGCCCAGGGCAGGACTATGGCTACACCTTC.

V usage is TRBV30 and J usage is TRBJ2-3; TRBD2 matches at 9 bases. Germline CDR1 is GTSNPN and CDR2 is SVGIG (reference sequence). The CDR3 length is 14 residues. V was pared by 3 bases and J by 5 bases, with 6 bases of the junction left unmatched. The CDR3, as DNA: TGTGCCTGGAGCGGACTAGCGCTGAGAGATACGCAGTATTTT. Residues: CAWSGLALRDTQYF. Drawing the rest from reference TRBV30 and TRBJ2-3, the complete variable domain is SQTIHQWPATLVQPVGSPLSLECTVEGTSNPNLYWYRQAAGRGLQLLFYSVGIGQISSEVPQNLSASRPQDRQFILSSKKLLLSDSGFYLCAWSGLALRDTQYFGPGTRLTVL.

This chain links TRBV30 with TRBJ2-7; tentatively, D is TRBD1 or TRBD2 (5 bases each). The length of the CDR3 is 16 residues. Between the trimmed V and J ends, which lost 0 bases and 2 bases, there was a span of 17 bases. CDR1 is GTSNPN and CDR2 is SVGIG in the germline V gene (reference sequence). CDR3 bases: TGTGCCTGGAGTGTACAGTGGGGGATGAAAGCCTACGAGCAGTACTTC. As protein: CAWSVQWGMKAYEQYF.

The rearrangement uses TRBV2 and TRBJ2-5; weak D call: TRBD2 (5 bases). V was trimmed by 7 bases and J by 2 bases, leaving 23 bases between them. CDR1 is SNHLY and CDR2 is FYNNEI in the germline V gene. The CDR3 is made up of 17 amino acids. In DNA form, the CDR3 reads TGTGCCAGCACCCCCGGGAACGCCCAATCGGGGCAAGAGACCCAGTACTTC. It yields the protein CASTPGNAQSGQETQYF. The complete variable domain, with remaining parts taken from reference TRBV2 and TRBJ2-5, reads EPEVTQTPSHQVTQMGQEVILRCVPISNHLYFYWYRQILGQKVEFLVSFYNNEISEKSEIFDDQFSVERPDGSNFTLKIRSTKLEDSAMYFCASTPGNAQSGQETQYFGPGTRLLVL.

This clone was detected only a few times. This rearrangement joins TRBV28 to TRBJ2-3; D uncertain. Trimming removed 6 bases at V and 2 bases at J, with 15 bases between. Germline CDR1 is MDHEN and CDR2 is SYDVKM. This CDR3 is 15 amino acids long. DNA for the CDR3: TGTGCCAGCAGCCCCACTGGTAGTCCCACAGATACGCAGTATTTT. This translates into CASSPTGSPTDTQYF.

This clone appeared a single time. This chain joins TRBV11-3 and TRBJ1-1; TRBD1 matches at 7 bases. In germline, CDR1 is SGHNT, CDR2 YENEEA. After removal of 2 bases from V and 0 bases from J, the junction contained 3 bases not matched to a gene. The CDR3 runs to 15 residues. CDR3 in amino acids: CASSLRTGMNTEAFF. The CDR3 DNA reads as TGTGCCAGCAGCTTAAGGACAGGCATGAACACTGAAGCTTTCTTT.